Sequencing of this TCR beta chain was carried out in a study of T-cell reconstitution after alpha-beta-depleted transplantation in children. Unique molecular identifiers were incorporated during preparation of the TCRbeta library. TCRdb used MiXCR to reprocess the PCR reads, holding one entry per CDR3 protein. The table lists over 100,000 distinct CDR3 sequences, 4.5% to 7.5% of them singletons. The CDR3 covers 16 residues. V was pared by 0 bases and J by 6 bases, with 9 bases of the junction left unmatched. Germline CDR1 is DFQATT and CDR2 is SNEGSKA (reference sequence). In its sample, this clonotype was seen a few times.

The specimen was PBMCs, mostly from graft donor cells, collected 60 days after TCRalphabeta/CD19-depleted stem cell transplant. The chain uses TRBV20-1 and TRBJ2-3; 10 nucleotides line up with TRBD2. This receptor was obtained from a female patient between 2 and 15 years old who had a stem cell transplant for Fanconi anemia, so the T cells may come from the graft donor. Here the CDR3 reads CSARDPWTSGWDTQYF. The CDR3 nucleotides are TGCAGTGCTAGAGATCCCTGGACTAGCGGTTGGGATACGCAGTATTTT.